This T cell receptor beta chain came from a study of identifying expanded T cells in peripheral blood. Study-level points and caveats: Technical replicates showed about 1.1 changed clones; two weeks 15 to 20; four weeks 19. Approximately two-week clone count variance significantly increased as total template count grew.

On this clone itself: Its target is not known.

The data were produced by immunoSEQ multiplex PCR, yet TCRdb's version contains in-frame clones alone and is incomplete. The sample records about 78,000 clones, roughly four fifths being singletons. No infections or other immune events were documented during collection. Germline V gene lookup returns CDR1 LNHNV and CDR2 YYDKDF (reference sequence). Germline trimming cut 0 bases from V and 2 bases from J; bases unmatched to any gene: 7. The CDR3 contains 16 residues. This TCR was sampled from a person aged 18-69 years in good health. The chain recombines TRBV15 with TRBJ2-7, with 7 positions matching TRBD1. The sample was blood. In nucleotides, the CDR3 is TGTGCCACCAGCAGAGATCAAGGGACAGCAGCCTACGAGCAGTACTTC. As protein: CATSRDQGTAAYEQYF.